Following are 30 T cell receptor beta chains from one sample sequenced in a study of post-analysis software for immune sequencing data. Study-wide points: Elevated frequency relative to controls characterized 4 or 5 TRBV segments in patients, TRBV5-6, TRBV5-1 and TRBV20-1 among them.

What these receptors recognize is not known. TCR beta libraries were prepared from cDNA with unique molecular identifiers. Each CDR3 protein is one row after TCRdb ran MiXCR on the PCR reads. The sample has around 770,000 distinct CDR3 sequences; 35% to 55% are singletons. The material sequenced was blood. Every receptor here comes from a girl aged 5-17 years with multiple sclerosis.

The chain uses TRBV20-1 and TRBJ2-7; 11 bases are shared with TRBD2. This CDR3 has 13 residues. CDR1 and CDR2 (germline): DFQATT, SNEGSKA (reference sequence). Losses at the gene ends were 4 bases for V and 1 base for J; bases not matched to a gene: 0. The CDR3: CSATSGGSYEQYF. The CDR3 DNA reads TGCAGTGCTACTAGCGGGGGGTCCTACGAGCAGTACTTC.

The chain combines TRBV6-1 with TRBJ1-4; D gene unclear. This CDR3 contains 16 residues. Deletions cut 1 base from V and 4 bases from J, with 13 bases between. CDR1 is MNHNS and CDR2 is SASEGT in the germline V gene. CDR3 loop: CASSEGMGSGNEKLFF. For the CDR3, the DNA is TGTGCCAGCAGTGAAGGCATGGGCTCTGGTAATGAAAAACTGTTTTTT.

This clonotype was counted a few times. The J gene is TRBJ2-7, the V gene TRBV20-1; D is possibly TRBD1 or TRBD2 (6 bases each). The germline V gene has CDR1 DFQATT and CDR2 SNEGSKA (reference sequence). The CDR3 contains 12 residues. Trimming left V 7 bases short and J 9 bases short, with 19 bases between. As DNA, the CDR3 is TGCAGTGTCCGCGGGACACCCGGAGGGCAGTACTTC. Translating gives CSVRGTPGGQYF.

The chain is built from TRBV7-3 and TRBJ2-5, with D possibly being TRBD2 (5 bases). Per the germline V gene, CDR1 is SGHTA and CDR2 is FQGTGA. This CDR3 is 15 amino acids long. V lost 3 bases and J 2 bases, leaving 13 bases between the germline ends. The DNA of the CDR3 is TGTGCCAGCAGCTTGAGGGCGGGCTATCAAGAGACCCAGTACTTC. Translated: CASSLRAGYQETQYF. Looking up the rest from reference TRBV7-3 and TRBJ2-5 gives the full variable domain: GAGVSQTPSNKVTEKGKYVELRCDPISGHTALYWYRQSLGQGPEFLIYFQGTGAADDSGLPNDRFFAVRPEGSVSTLKIQRTERGDSAVYLCASSLRAGYQETQYFGPGTRLLVL.

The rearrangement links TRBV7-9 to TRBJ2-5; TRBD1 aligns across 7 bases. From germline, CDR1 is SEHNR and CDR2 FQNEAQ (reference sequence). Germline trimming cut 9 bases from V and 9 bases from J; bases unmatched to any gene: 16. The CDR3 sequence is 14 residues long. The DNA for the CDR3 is TGTGCCAGTAGCCACGGACAGGCAGTAGGGGCCCAGTACTTC. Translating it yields CASSHGQAVGAQYF.

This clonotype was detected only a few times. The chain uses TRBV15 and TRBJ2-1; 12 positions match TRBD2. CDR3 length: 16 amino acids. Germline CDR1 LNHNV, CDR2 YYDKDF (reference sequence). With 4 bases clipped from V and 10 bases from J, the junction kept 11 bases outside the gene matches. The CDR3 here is CATSIILAGGNREQFF. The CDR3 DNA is TGTGCCACCAGCATAATCCTAGCGGGAGGGAACCGAGAGCAGTTCTTC.

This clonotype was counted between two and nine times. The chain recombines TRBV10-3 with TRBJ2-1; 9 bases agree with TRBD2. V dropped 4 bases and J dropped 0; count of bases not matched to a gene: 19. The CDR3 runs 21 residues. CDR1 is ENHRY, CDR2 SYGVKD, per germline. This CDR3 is CAISGPSNLTSGSFSYNEQFF. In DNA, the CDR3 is TGTGCCATCAGTGGGCCATCCAACTTGACTAGCGGCTCTTTCTCCTACAATGAGCAGTTCTTC.

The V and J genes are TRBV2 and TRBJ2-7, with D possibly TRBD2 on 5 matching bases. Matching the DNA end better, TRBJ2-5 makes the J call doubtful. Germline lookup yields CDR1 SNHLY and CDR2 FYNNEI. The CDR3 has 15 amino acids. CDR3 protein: CASSGPGFVSETQYF. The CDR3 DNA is TGTGCCAGCAGTGGACCGGGATTCGTTAGTGAGACCCAGTACTTC.

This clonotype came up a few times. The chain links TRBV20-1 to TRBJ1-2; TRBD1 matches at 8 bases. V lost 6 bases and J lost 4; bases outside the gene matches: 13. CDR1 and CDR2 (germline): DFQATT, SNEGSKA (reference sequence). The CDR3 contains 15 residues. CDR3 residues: CSATDRAPSAYGYTF. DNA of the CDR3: TGCAGTGCAACGGACAGGGCCCCTTCGGCCTATGGCTACACCTTC.

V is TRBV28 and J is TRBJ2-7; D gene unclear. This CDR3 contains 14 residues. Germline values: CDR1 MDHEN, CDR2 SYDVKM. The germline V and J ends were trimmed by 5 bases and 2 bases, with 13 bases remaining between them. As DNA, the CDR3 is TGTGCCAGCAGTGAGTATTACGGTCCCTACGAGCAGTACTTC. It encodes CASSEYYGPYEQYF.

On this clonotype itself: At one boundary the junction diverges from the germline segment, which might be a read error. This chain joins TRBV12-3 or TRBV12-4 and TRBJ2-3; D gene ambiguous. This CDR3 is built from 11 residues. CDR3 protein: CGSVGTDTEYF. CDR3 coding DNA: TGTGGCAGCGTCGGTACAGATACGGAGTATTTT.

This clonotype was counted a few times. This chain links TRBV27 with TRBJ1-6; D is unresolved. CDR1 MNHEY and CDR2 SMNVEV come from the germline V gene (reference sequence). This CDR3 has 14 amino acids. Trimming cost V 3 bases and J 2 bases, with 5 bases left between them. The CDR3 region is CASSFGTYNSPLHF. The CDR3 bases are TGTGCCAGCAGTTTTGGGACCTATAATTCACCCCTCCACTTT.

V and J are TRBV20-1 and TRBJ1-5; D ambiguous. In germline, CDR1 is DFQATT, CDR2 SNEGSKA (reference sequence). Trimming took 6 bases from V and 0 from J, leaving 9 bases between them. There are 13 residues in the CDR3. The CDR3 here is CSAERYSNQPQHF. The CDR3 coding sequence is TGCAGTGCCGAGAGGTATAGCAATCAGCCCCAGCATTTT.

CDR3 bases: TGTGCCAGCAGCGCTGATAGCGGGGCGGACAATGAGCAGTTCTTC. This translates into CASSADSGADNEQFF. This chain joins TRBV7-2 and TRBJ2-1, with 8 bases lining up with TRBD2. The V gene end was trimmed by 5 bases and the J gene end by 5 bases; junction bases not matched to a gene: 8. CDR1 and CDR2 from the germline V gene are SGHTA and FQGNSA. This CDR3 region has 15 residues.

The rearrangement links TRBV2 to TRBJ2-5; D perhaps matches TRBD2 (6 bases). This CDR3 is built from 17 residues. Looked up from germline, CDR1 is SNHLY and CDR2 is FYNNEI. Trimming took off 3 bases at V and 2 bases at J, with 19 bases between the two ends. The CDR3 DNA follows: TGTGCCAGCAGTGAGTGGGGAGGTGGGAGGAATCAAGAGACCCAGTACTTC. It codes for CASSEWGGGRNQETQYF.

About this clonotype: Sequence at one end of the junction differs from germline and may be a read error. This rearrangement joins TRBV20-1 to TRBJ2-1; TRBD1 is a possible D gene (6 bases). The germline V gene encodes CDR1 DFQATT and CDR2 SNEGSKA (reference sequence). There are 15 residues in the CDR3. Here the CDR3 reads CSARVNRAHTGELFF. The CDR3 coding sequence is TGCAGTGCTAGGGTAAACAGGGCGCACACCGGGGAGCTGTTCTTC.

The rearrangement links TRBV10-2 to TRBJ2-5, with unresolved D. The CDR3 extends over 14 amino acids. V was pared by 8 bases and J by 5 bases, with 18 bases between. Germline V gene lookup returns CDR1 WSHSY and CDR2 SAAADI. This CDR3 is CASGRKRNLETQYF. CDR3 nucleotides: TGCGCCAGCGGACGAAAACGGAATTTGGAGACCCAGTACTTC.

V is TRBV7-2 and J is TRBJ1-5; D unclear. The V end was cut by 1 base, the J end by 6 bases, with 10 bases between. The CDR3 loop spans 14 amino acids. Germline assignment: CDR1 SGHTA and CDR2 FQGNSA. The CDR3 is CASSLGLKGQPQHF. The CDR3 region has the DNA TGTGCCAGCAGCTTAGGGCTAAAAGGTCAGCCCCAGCATTTT.

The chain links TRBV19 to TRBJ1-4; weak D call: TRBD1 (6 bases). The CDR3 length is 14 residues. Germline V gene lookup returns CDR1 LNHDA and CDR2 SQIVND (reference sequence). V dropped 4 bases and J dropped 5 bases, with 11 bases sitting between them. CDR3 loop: CASSRGQMNEKLFF. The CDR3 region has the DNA TGTGCCAGTAGTAGAGGACAGATGAATGAAAAACTGTTTTTT.

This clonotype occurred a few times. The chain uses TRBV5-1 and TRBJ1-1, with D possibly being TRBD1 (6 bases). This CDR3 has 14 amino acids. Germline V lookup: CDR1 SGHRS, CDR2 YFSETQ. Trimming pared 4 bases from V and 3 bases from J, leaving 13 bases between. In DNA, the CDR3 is TGCGCCAGCAGCCCATTACAGGGTTACACTGAAGCTTTCTTT. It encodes CASSPLQGYTEAFF.

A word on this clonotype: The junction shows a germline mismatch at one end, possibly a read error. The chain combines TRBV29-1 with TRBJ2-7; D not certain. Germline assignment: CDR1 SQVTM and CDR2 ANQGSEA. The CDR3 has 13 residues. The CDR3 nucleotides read TGCAGCGTTGCTACACCGAACTCCTACGAGCTGTACTTC. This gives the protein CSVATPNSYELYF.

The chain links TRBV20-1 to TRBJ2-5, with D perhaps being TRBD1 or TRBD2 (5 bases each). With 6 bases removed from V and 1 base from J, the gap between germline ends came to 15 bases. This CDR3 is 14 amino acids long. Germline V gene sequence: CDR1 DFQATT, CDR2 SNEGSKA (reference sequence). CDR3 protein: CSAPPGPTQETQYF. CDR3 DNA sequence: TGCAGTGCCCCGCCGGGACCTACCCAAGAGACCCAGTACTTC.

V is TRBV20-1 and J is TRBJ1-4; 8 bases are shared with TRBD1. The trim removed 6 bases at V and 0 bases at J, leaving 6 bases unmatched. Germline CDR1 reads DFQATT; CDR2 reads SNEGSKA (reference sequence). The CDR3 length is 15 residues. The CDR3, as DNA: TGCAGTGCGGTCCCGGGACAGGCAACTAATGAAAAACTGTTTTTT. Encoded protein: CSAVPGQATNEKLFF.

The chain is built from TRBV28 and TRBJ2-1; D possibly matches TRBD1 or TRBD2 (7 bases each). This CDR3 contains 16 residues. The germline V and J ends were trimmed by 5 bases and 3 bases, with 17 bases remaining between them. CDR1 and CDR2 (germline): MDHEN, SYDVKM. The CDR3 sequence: CASSTRQGGGYNEQFF. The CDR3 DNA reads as TGTGCCAGCAGTACGAGACAGGGAGGGGGCTACAATGAGCAGTTCTTC.

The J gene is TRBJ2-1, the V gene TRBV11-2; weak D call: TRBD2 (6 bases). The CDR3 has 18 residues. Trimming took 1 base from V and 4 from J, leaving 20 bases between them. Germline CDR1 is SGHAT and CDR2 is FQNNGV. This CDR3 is CASSLVGTLEDDYNEQFF. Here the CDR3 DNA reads TGTGCCAGCAGCTTAGTTGGGACTCTCGAAGACGATTACAATGAGCAGTTCTTC.

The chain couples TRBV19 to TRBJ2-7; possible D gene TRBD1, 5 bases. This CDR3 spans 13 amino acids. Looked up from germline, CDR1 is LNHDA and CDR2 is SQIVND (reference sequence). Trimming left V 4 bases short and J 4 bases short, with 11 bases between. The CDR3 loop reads CASSKGQGYEQYF. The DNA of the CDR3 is TGTGCCAGTAGTAAGGGTCAGGGTTACGAGCAGTACTTC.

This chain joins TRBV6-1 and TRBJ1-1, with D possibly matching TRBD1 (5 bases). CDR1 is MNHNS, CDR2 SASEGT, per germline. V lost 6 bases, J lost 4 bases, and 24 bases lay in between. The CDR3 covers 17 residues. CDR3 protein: CASSRAGTGEWGTEAFF. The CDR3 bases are TGTGCCAGCAGCCGGGCCGGGACGGGGGAGTGGGGCACTGAAGCTTTCTTT.

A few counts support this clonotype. CDR3 residues: CSVEPRGADTQYF. Here the CDR3 DNA reads TGCAGCGTTGAACCGAGGGGGGCAGATACGCAGTATTTT. V gene TRBV29-1 combines with J gene TRBJ2-3; D could derive from TRBD1 or TRBD2 (6 bases each). V lost 2 bases and J 4 bases, leaving 10 bases between the germline ends. CDR1 SQVTM and CDR2 ANQGSEA come from the germline V gene. The CDR3 extends over 13 amino acids.

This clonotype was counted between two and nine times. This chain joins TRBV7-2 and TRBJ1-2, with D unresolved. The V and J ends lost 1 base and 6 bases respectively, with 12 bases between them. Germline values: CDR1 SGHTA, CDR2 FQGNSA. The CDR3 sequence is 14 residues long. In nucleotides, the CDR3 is TGTGCCAGCAGCTTAGTCCTTAACCGGGATGGCTACACCTTC. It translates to CASSLVLNRDGYTF.

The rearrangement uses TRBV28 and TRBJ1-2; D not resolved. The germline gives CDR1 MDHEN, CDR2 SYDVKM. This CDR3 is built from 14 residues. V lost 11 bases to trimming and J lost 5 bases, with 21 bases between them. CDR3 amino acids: CAALGRDSFYGYTF. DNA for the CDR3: TGTGCCGCCCTCGGTAGGGATTCCTTTTATGGCTACACCTTC.